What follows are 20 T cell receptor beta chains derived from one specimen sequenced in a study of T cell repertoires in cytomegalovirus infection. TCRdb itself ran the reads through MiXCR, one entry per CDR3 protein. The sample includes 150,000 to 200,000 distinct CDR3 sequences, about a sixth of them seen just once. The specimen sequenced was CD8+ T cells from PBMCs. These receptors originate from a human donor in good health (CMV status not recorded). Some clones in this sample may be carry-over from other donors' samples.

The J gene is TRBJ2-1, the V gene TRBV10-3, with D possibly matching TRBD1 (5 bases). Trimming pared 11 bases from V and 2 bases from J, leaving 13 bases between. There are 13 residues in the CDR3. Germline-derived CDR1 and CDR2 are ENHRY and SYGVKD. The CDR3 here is CAARPDTYNEQFF. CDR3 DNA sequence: TGTGCCGCCCGACCGGACACCTACAATGAGCAGTTCTTC.

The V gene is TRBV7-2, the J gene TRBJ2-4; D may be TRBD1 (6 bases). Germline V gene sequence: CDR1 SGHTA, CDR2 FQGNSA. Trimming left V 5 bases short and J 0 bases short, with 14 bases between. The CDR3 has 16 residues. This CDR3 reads CASSARQVSAKNIQYF. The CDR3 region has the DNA TGTGCCAGCAGCGCCAGACAGGTCTCAGCCAAAAACATTCAGTACTTC.

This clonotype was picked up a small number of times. The CDR3, as DNA: TGCAGCGTTGTCCGGGTTATCAGCTCTGGGGCCAACGTCCTGACTTTC. As protein: CSVVRVISSGANVLTF. This sequence joins TRBV29-1 and TRBJ2-6; the D is unclear. V shed 4 bases and J shed 0 bases, with 13 bases lying between them. This CDR3 contains 16 residues. From germline, CDR1 is SQVTM and CDR2 ANQGSEA.

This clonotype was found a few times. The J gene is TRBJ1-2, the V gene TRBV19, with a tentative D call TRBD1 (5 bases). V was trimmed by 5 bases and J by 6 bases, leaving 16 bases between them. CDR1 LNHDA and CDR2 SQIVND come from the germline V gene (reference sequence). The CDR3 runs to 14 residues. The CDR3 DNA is TGTGCCAGTAGTCTCCCTGGGGAGGGACATGGCTACACCTTC. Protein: CASSLPGEGHGYTF.

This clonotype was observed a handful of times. The DNA of the CDR3 is TGCAGTGCTAGACGGGGGATGAACACTGAAGCTTTCTTT. This translates into CSARRGMNTEAFF. The chain couples TRBV20-1 to TRBJ1-1; tentatively, D is TRBD1 (5 bases). Per the germline V gene, CDR1 is DFQATT and CDR2 is SNEGSKA (reference sequence). Trimming took 2 bases from V and 0 from J, leaving 7 bases between them. This CDR3 has 13 amino acids.

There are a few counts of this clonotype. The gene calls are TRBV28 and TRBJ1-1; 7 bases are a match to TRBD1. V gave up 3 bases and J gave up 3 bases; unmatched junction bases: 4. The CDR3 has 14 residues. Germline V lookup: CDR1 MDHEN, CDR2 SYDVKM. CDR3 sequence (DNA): TGTGCCAGCAGTTTTGGGACAGTACACACTGAAGCTTTCTTT. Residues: CASSFGTVHTEAFF. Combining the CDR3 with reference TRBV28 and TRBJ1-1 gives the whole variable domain DVKVTQSSRYLVKRTGEKVFLECVQDMDHENMFWYRQDPGLGLRLIYFSYDVKMKEKGDIPEGYSVSREKKERFSLILESASTNQTSMYLCASSFGTVHTEAFFGQGTRLTVV.

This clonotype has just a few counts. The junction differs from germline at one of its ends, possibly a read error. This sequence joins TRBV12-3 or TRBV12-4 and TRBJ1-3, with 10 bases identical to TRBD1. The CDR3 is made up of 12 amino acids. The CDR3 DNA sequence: TGTGCCAGCAGTTCCCCGGGACAGGGGATGTCTTTT. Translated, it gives CASSSPGQGMSF.

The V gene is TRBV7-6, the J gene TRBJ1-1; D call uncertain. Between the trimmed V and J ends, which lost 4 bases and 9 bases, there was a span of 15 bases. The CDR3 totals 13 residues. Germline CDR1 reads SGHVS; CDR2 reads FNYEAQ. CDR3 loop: CASSSSLNRQAFF. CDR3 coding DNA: TGTGCCAGCAGCTCGAGCCTAAACCGGCAAGCTTTCTTT.

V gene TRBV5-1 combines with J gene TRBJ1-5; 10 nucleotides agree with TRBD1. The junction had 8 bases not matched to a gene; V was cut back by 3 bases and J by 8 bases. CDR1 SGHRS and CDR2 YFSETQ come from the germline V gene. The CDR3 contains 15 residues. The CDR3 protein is CASSWGTGEVEPQHF. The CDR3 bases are TGCGCCAGCAGCTGGGGGACAGGGGAAGTGGAGCCCCAGCATTTT.

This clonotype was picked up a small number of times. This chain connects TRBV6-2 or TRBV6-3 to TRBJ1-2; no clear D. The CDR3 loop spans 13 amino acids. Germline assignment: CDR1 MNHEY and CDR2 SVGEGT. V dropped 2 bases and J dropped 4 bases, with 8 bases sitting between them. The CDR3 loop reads CASSYTSGYGYTF. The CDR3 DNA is TGTGCCAGCAGTTACACCTCCGGCTATGGCTACACCTTC.

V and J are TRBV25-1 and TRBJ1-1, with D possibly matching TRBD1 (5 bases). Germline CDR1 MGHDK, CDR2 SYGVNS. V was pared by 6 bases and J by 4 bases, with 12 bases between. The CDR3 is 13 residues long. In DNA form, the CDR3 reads TGTGCCAGCAGGGTGGGGGTGGCCACTGAAGCTTTCTTT. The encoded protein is CASRVGVATEAFF.

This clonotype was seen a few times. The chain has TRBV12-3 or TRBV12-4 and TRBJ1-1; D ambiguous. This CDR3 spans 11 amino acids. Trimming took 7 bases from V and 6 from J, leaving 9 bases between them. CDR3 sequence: CASTFGPEAFF. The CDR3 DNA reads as TGTGCCAGCACTTTCGGGCCTGAAGCTTTCTTT.

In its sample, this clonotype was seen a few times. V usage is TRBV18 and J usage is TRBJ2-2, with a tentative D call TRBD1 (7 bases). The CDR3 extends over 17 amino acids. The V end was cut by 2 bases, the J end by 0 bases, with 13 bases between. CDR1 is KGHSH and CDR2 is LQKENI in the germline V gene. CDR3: CASSPVRDSSNTGELFF. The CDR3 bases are TGTGCCAGCTCACCAGTGCGGGACAGCTCGAACACCGGGGAGCTGTTTTTT.

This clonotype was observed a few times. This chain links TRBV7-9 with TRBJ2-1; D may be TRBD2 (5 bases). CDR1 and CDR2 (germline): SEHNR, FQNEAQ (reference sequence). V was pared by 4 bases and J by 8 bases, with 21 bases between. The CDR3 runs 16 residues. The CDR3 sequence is CASSSPLPEGSHEQFF. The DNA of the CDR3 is TGTGCCAGCAGCTCCCCACTCCCAGAGGGTTCTCATGAGCAGTTCTTC. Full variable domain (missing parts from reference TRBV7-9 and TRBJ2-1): DTGVSQNPRHKITKRGQNVTFRCDPISEHNRLYWYRQTLGQGPEFLTYFQNEAQLEKSRLLSDRFSAERPKGSFSTLEIQRTEQGDSAMYLCASSSPLPEGSHEQFFGPGTRLTVL.

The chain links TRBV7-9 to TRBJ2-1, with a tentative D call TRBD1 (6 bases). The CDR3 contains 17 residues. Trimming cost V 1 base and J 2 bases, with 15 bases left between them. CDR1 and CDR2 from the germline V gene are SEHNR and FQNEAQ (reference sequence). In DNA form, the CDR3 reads TGTGCCAGCAGCTTAGAGTGGGGGACACCAACCTACAATGAGCAGTTCTTC. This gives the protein CASSLEWGTPTYNEQFF.

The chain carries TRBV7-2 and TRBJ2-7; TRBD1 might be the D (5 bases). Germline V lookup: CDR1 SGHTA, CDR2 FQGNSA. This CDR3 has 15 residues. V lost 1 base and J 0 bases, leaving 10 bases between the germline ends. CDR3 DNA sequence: TGTGCCAGCAGCTTAGGGACACCTAACTCCTACGAGCAGTACTTC. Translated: CASSLGTPNSYEQYF.

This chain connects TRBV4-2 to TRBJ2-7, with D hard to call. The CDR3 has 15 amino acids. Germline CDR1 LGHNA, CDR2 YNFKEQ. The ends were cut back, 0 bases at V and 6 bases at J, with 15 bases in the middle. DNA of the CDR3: TGTGCCAGCAGCCAAGATTCGGGCAGCTTGGGCGAGCAGTACTTC. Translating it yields CASSQDSGSLGEQYF.

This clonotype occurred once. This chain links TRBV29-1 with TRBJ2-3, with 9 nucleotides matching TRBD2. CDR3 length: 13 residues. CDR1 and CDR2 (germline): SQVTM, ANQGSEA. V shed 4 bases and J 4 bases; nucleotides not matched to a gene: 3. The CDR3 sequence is CSVVSGGADTQYF. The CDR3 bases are TGCAGCGTTGTTAGCGGGGGAGCAGATACGCAGTATTTT.

The CDR3 here is CSVQGAPNTGELFF. DNA for the CDR3: TGCAGCGTTCAGGGGGCCCCGAACACCGGGGAGCTGTTTTTT. The chain uses TRBV29-1 and TRBJ2-2, with 8 bases aligning to TRBD1. Germline values: CDR1 SQVTM, CDR2 ANQGSEA. This CDR3 region has 14 residues. V dropped 5 bases and J dropped 0; count of bases not matched to a gene: 2.

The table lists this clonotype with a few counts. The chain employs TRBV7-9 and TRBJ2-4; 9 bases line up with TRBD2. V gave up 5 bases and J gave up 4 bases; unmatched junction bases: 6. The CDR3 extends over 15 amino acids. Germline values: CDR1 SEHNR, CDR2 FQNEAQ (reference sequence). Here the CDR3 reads CASSPLAGEKNIQYF. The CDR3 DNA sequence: TGTGCCAGCAGCCCTTTAGCGGGAGAGAAAAACATTCAGTACTTC.